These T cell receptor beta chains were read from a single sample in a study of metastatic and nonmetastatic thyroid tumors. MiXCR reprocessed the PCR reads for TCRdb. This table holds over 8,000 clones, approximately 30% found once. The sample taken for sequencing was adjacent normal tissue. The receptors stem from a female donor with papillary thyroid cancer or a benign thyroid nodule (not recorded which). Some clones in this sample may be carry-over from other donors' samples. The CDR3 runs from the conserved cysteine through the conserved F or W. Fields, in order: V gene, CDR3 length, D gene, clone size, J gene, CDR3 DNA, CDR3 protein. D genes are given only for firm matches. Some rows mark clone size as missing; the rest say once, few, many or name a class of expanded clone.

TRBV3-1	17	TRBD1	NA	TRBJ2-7	TGTGCCAGCGGCCAGAGGGCCCCGGGACAGGGCATCTACGAGCAGTACTTT	CASGQRAPGQGIYEQYF
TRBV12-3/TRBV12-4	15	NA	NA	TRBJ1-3	TGTGCCAGCAGTGGCGGGGTTGGAGCTGGAAACACCATATATTTT	CASSGGVGAGNTIYF
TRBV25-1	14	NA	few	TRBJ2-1	TGTGCCAGCAGTCGCGCGGGGGACAGCAATGAGCAGTTCTTC	CASSRAGDSNEQFF
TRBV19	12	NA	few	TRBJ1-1	TGTGCCAGTAATACGGGATACACTGAAGCTTTCTTT	CASNTGYTEAFF
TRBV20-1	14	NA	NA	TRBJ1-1	TGCAGTGCTAGAGGCGGCCGGGCCAACACTGAAGCTTTCTTT	CSARGGRANTEAFF
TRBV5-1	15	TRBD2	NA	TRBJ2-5	TGCGCCAGCAGCCCCCCTAGCGGGGTAAGGGAGACCCAGTACTTC	CASSPPSGVRETQYF
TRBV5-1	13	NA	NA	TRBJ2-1	TGCGCCAGCAGCGGGACCAATCGGGCGGGGCAGTTCTTC	CASSGTNRAGQFF
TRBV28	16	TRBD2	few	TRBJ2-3	TGTGCCAGCAGTTTAGAGGGACTAGCGAGTACAGATACGCAGTATTTT	CASSLEGLASTDTQYF
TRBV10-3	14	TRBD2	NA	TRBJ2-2	TGTGCCATCGGATCTAGCGGGAGTCCCGTGGAGCTGTTTTTT	CAIGSSGSPVELFF
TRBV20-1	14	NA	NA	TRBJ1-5	TGCAGCTCACAACAGTTGTATAGCAATCAGCCCCAGCATTTT	CSSQQLYSNQPQHF
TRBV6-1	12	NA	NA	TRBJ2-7	TGTGCCAGCAGCAGGGGTTCCTACGAGCAGTACTTC	CASSRGSYEQYF
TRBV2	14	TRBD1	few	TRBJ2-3	TGTTCCAGCAGGGACGGACAGGGGGTATATACGCACTATTTT	CSSRDGQGVYTHYF
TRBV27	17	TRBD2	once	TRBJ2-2	TGTGCCAGCAGTTTTAGCGGGAGGCCCACGAACACCGGGGAGCTGTTTTTT	CASSFSGRPTNTGELFF
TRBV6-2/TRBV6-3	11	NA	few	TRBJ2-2	TGTGCCAGCAGTTACCCCGGGGAGCTGTTTTTT	CASSYPGELFF
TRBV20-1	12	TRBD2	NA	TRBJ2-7	TGCAGTGCGGGGCGGGAGGCCTACGAGCAGTACTTC	CSAGREAYEQYF